The clone carrying this TCR beta chain was recorded a few times. As processed by the authors: Reference gene primer amplification in the assay estimated nucleated cell counts. Measured with immunoSEQ multiplex PCR; TCRdb has only the in-frame clones, and not every one. V, J and clone size reflect that table, while D and trimming were determined from the DNA. The table records 100,000 to 150,000 clones, 70% to 85% of them present only once. The data were obtained in a study of blood T cell repertoires in COVID-19. Study-wide background: Acute and convalescent COVID-19 samples came from the United States, Italy and Spain. From T cells, B-cell-depleted T cells, or PBMCs came the material, which was cDNA or gDNA.

Germline V lookup: CDR1 ENHRY, CDR2 SYGVKD. The CDR3 extends over 14 amino acids. The junction had 4 bases not matched to a gene; V was cut back by 6 bases and J by 4 bases. This sequence originates from a woman aged 65 to 85 with acute or convalescent COVID-19. The sample comprised peripheral blood. The V gene is TRBV10-3, the J gene TRBJ1-2; 11 bases fit TRBD1. DNA for the CDR3: TGTGCCATCAGCATTGGACAGGGGGCCTATGGCTACACCTTC. Its protein product is CAISIGQGAYGYTF.